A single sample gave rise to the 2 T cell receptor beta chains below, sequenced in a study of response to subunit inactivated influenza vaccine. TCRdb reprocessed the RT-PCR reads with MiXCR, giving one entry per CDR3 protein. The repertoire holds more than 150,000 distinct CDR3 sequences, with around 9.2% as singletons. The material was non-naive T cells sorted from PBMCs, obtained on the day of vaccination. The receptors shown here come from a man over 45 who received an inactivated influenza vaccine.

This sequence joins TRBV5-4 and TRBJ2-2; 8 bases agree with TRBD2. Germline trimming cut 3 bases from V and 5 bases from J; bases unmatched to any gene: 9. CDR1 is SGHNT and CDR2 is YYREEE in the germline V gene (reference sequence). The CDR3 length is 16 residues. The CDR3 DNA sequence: TGTGCCAGCAGCTCGTTGAGCGGGAGTAAGACCGGGGAGCTGTTTTTT. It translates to CASSSLSGSKTGELFF.

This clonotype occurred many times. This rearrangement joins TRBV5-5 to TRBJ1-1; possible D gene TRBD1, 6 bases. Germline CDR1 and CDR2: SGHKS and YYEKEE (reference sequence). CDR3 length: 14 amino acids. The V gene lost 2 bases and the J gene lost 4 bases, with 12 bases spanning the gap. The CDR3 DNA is TGTGCCAGCAGCTTTACCAGGGGCGGCACTGAAGCTTTCTTT. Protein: CASSFTRGGTEAFF. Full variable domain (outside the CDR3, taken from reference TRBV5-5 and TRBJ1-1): DAGVTQSPTHLIKTRGQQVTLRCSPISGHKSVSWYQQVLGQGPQFIFQYYEKEERGRGNFPDRFSARQFPNYSSELNVNALLLGDSALYLCASSFTRGGTEAFFGQGTRLTVV.